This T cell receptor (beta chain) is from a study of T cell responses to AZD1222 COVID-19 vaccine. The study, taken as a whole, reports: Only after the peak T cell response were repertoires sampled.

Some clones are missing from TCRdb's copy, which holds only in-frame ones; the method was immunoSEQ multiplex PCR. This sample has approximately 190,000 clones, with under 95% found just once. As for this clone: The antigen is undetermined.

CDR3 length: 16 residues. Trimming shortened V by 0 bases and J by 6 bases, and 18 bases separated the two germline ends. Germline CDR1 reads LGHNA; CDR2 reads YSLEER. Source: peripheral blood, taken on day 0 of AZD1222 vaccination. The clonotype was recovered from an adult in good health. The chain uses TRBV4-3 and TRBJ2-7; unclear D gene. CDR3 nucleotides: TGCGCCAGCAGCCAAGATTGGGATACTGAATCAGGCGAGCAGTACTTC. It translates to CASSQDWDTESGEQYF.